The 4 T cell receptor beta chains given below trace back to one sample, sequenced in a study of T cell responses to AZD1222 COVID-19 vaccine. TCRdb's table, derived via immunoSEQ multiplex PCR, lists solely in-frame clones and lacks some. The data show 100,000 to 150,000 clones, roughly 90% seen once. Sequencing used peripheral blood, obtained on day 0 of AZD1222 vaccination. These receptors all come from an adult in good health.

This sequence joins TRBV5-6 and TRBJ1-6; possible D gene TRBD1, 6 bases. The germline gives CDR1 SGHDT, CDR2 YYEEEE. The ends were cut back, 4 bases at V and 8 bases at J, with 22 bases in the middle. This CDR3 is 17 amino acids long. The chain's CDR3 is CASSAKTGALSDSPLHF. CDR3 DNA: TGTGCCAGCAGCGCCAAAACGGGGGCTTTGTCGGATTCACCCCTCCACTTT. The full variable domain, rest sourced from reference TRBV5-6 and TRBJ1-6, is DAGVTQSPTHLIKTRGQQVTLRCSPKSGHDTVSWYQQALGQGPQFIFQYYEEEERQRGNFPDRFSGHQFPNYSSELNVNALLLGDSALYLCASSAKTGALSDSPLHFGNGTRLTVT.

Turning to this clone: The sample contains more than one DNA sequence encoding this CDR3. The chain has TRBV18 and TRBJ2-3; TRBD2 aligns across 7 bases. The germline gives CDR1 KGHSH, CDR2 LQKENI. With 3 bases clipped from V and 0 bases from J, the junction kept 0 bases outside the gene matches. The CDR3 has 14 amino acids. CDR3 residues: CASSPSGSTDTQYF. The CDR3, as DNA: TGTGCCAGCTCACCTAGCGGGAGCACAGATACGCAGTATTTT.

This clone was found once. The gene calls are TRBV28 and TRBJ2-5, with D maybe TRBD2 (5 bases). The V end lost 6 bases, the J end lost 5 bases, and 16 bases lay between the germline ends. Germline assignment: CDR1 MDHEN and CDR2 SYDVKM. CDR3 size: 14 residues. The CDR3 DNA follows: TGTGCCAGCAGAGTAGCGAGGGCCGGGGAGACCCAGTACTTC. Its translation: CASRVARAGETQYF.

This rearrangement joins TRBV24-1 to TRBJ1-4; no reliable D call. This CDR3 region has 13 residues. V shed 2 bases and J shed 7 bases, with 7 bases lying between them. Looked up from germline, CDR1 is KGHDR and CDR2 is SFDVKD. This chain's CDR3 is CATSDSLGEKLFF. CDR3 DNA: TGTGCCACCAGTGATTCGCTGGGTGAAAAACTGTTTTTT.